The rows below give T cell receptor beta chains drawn from one sample of a study of patients and donors after allogeneic stem cell transplantation. Via MiXCR, TCRdb re-called the RT-PCR reads, giving one row per CDR3 protein. The sample yields about 31,000 distinct CDR3 sequences, nearly 7% seen once. The sample consisted of blood, either unsorted or a sorted T cell fraction (not recorded which). Source of these receptors: a human donor who was either an allogeneic HSCT recipient or a stem cell or donor lymphocyte infusion donor (not recorded which). It is not recorded whose cells these are; they may come from a transplant donor. Each CDR3 is given with its conserved first and last residue. The order of the fields is V gene, clone size, CDR3 protein. Not every row has a clone size; where given, it reads once, few, many or a size class.

v_call: TRBV20-1
clone_size: many
cdr3_aa: CSASVAGATYSNQPQHF

v_call: TRBV28
clone_size: many
cdr3_aa: CASFQTGIQPQHF

v_call: TRBV7-9
clone_size: many
cdr3_aa: CASSFGNTEAFF

v_call: TRBV29-1
clone_size: many
cdr3_aa: CSVATGSETQYF

v_call: TRBV7-9
clone_size: many
cdr3_aa: CASSQRRQGSNIQYF

v_call: TRBV9
clone_size: few
cdr3_aa: CASSAGLAGPTDTQYF

v_call: TRBV12-5
clone_size: .
cdr3_aa: CASALRAFDTGELFF

v_call: TRBV6-6
clone_size: many
cdr3_aa: CASRDDSSTDTQYF

v_call: TRBV7-6
clone_size: many
cdr3_aa: CASSSRDYGYTF

v_call: TRBV6-5
clone_size: few
cdr3_aa: CASSYLAGEGRDTQYF

v_call: TRBV3-1
clone_size: many
cdr3_aa: CASSAGGGRSLEQFF

v_call: TRBV7-2
clone_size: .
cdr3_aa: CASSPRTSGGGAYNEQFF

v_call: TRBV3-1
clone_size: many
cdr3_aa: CASSQSGSLGPQHF

v_call: TRBV20-1
clone_size: .
cdr3_aa: CSAPPPLLSWYNEQFF

v_call: TRBV12-3/TRBV12-4
clone_size: many
cdr3_aa: CASSRGTAQPQHF

v_call: TRBV5-1
clone_size: many
cdr3_aa: CASSSGQGPYEQYF

v_call: TRBV18
clone_size: .
cdr3_aa: CASSRDRESEQYF

v_call: TRBV4-1
clone_size: .
cdr3_aa: CASSQGASGSNEQFF

v_call: TRBV7-2
clone_size: many
cdr3_aa: CASSLLGDTQYF

v_call: TRBV6-6
clone_size: many
cdr3_aa: CASNLRQGNEQYF

v_call: TRBV28
clone_size: few
cdr3_aa: CASNSGGGHGYTF

v_call: TRBV25-1
clone_size: many
cdr3_aa: CASSEYGGSPLHF